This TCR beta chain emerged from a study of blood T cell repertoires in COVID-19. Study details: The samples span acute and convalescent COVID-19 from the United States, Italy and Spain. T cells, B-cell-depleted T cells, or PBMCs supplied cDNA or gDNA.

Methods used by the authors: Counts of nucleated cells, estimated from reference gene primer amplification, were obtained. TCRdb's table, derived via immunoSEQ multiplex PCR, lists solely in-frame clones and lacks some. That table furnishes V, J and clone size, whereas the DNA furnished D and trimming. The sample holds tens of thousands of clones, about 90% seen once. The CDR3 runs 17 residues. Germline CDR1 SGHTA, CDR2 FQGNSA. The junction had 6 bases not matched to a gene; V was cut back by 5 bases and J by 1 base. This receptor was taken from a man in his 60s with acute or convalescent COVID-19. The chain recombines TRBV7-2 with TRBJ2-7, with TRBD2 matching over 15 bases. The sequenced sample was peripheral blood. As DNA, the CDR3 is TGTGCCAGCAGCACTGGACTAGCGGGGGGGCTTTCCTACGAGCAGTACTTC. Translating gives CASSTGLAGGLSYEQYF.